The 24 T cell receptor beta chains listed next were all sequenced from one sample in a study of cytomegalovirus exposure and HLA in healthy donors. Primers included in the PCR were 60 Vbeta and 13 Jbeta primers. Sequenced by immunoSEQ multiplex PCR; TCRdb stores in-frame clones only, minus some. The table has about 120,000 clones, approximately 81% seen once. Sequencing input: PBMCs. The receptors stem from a woman aged 40-49 years in good health and CMV-seronegative.

The rearrangement links TRBV2 to TRBJ1-2; 11 bases agree with TRBD1. CDR3 length: 14 residues. The V gene's germline CDR1 is SNHLY and CDR2 FYNNEI. Trimming removed 4 bases from V and 4 bases from J; junction bases left unmatched: 2. The CDR3 DNA reads as TGTGCCAGCAGTGGGACAGGGGGCACCTATGGCTACACCTTC. Amino acid sequence: CASSGTGGTYGYTF. Drawing the rest from reference TRBV2 and TRBJ1-2, the complete variable domain is EPEVTQTPSHQVTQMGQEVILRCVPISNHLYFYWYRQILGQKVEFLVSFYNNEISEKSEIFDDQFSVERPDGSNFTLKIRSTKLEDSAMYFCASSGTGGTYGYTFGSGTRLTVV.

The chain links TRBV9 to TRBJ1-1; D unresolved. V was clipped by 4 bases and J by 2 bases, with 9 bases between them. CDR3 length: 13 residues. Germline V lookup: CDR1 SGDLS, CDR2 YYNGEE. The CDR3 DNA is TGTGCCAGCAGCCATTCGGGTAACACTGAAGCTTTCTTT. Translating it yields CASSHSGNTEAFF. Looking up the rest from reference TRBV9 and TRBJ1-1 gives the full variable domain: DSGVTQTPKHLITATGQRVTLRCSPRSGDLSVYWYQQSLDQGLQFLIQYYNGEERAKGNILERFSAQQFPDLHSELNLSSLELGDSALYFCASSHSGNTEAFFGQGTRLTVV.

The CDR3 is CASSRTGGPTYNEQFF. CDR3 sequence (DNA): TGTGCCAGCAGTCGGACAGGGGGACCTACTTACAATGAGCAGTTCTTC. The chain joins TRBV6-4 to TRBJ2-1, with 10 bases aligning to TRBD1. J was trimmed by 4 bases and V by 5 bases; bases with no gene match: 8. Germline V gives CDR1 MRHNA, CDR2 SNTAGT. CDR3 length: 16 residues.

The rearrangement uses TRBV10-1 and TRBJ2-7, with 9 bases matching TRBD1. Germline V gene lookup returns CDR1 WNHNN and CDR2 SYGVQD (reference sequence). This CDR3 comprises 13 residues. With 2 bases clipped from V and 6 bases from J, the junction kept 2 bases outside the gene matches. CDR3 protein: CASSERDRAEQYF. The DNA of the CDR3 is TGCGCCAGCAGTGAGCGGGACAGGGCCGAGCAGTACTTC.

The CDR3, as DNA: TGTGCCAGCAGTGGTGGACAGGGGGCGGGTACGCAGTATTTT. This sequence encodes CASSGGQGAGTQYF. The rearrangement links TRBV6-1 to TRBJ2-3, with TRBD1 identical over 11 bases. The CDR3 runs to 14 residues. Germline trimming cut 4 bases from V and 8 bases from J; bases unmatched to any gene: 5. Per the germline V gene, CDR1 is MNHNS and CDR2 is SASEGT.

This clone was seen repeatedly, ten times or more. The chain couples TRBV2 to TRBJ1-1, with D unclear. The V end was cut by 5 bases, the J end by 3 bases, with 7 bases between. The CDR3 has 12 amino acids. The V gene's germline CDR1 is SNHLY and CDR2 FYNNEI. The CDR3 protein is CASSWSDTEAFF. The CDR3, as DNA: TGTGCCAGCAGTTGGTCGGACACTGAAGCTTTCTTT.

This clone came up a few times. The J gene is TRBJ2-2, the V gene TRBV4-1, with D uncertain. The CDR3 runs 15 residues. V was cut by 1 base and J by 1 base, with 7 bases left in between. Germline loops: CDR1 MGHRA, CDR2 YSYEKL. Here the CDR3 reads CASSQATQNTGELFF. CDR3 nucleotide sequence: TGCGCCAGCAGCCAAGCGACTCAGAACACCGGGGAGCTGTTTTTT.

The rearrangement joins TRBV7-9 to TRBJ1-2, with 9 positions matching TRBD1. The CDR3 is 16 residues long. Trimming removed 4 bases from V and 2 bases from J; junction bases left unmatched: 8. Germline CDR1 is SEHNR and CDR2 is FQNEAQ (reference sequence). CDR3 sequence (DNA): TGTGCCAGCAGCTCCGACTTTGGACAGGGGAACTATGGCTACACCTTC. Residues: CASSSDFGQGNYGYTF.

This chain joins TRBV11-2 and TRBJ2-3, with 11 bases aligning to TRBD2. Per the germline V gene, CDR1 is SGHAT and CDR2 is FQNNGV. This CDR3 has 18 amino acids. V shed 3 bases, J shed 4 bases, and the junction held 12 bases outside the gene matches. The CDR3 DNA reads TGTGCCAGCAGCTTGACTAGCGGGGTTATAATTGATGCAGATACGCAGTATTTT. Translation: CASSLTSGVIIDADTQYF.

A note on this clone: A read error may produce the germline difference seen at one junction end. The V call is TRBV7-9, the J call TRBJ1-1; the D gene is possibly TRBD1 (5 bases). From germline, CDR1 is SEHNR and CDR2 FQNEAQ (reference sequence). The CDR3 extends over 16 amino acids. CDR3 sequence reads: CSSSLVAGLPNTEAFF. The CDR3 coding sequence is TGTTCCAGCAGCTTAGTAGCAGGGCTGCCGAACACTGAAGCTTTCTTT.

The chain is built from TRBV4-1 and TRBJ1-5, with TRBD1 matching over 12 bases. The CDR3 has 18 residues. Germline V gene data show CDR1 as MGHRA and CDR2 as YSYEKL. V lost 1 base, J lost 5 bases, and 9 bases stayed unmatched. The CDR3 spells CASSQGVGQGAGDQPQHF. CDR3 coding DNA: TGCGCCAGCAGCCAAGGGGTGGGACAGGGGGCTGGGGATCAGCCCCAGCATTTT.

The J gene is TRBJ2-7, the V gene TRBV19; tentative D call: TRBD1 (6 bases). Germline loops: CDR1 LNHDA, CDR2 SQIVND (reference sequence). Trimming removed 7 bases from V and 4 bases from J, with 17 bases in between. This CDR3 region has 14 residues. The CDR3 region is CASNRAPGPYEQYF. The CDR3 nucleotides are TGTGCCAGTAACAGGGCACCGGGCCCTTACGAGCAGTACTTC.

V usage is TRBV28 and J usage is TRBJ1-4; possibly TRBD1 for D (6 bases). The ends were cut back, 6 bases at V and 7 bases at J, with 18 bases in the middle. This CDR3 comprises 15 residues. The germline V gene encodes CDR1 MDHEN and CDR2 SYDVKM. This CDR3 reads CASRPADSRTEKLFF. The CDR3 DNA reads as TGTGCCAGCAGACCCGCGGACAGCCGTACTGAAAAACTGTTTTTT.

The chain employs TRBV9 and TRBJ2-7, with 8 bases fitting TRBD2. This CDR3 has 13 residues. Unmatched junction bases numbered 4, after V lost 4 bases and J lost 4 bases. Per germline, CDR1 SGDLS and CDR2 YYNGEE. Written as DNA, the CDR3 is TGTGCCAGCAGCTCCGGGGGGGGTTACGAGCAGTACTTC. Amino acids: CASSSGGGYEQYF.

The chain uses TRBV9 and TRBJ2-3, with TRBD2 identical over 8 bases. Germline CDR1 is SGDLS and CDR2 is YYNGEE. This CDR3 has 15 amino acids. V was pared by 3 bases and J by 0 bases, with 3 bases of the junction left unmatched. This chain's CDR3 is CASSASGGSTDTQYF. The CDR3 bases are TGTGCCAGCAGCGCGAGCGGGGGTAGCACAGATACGCAGTATTTT.

This chain joins TRBV6-5 and TRBJ1-4; tentative D call: TRBD1 (5 bases). Germline CDR1 MNHEY, CDR2 SVGAGI. The CDR3 length is 15 residues. Deletions cut 2 bases from V and 2 bases from J, with 9 bases between. The CDR3 here is CASSYRTPTNEKLFF. The CDR3 coding sequence is TGTGCCAGCAGTTACCGGACACCGACTAATGAAAAACTGTTTTTT.

The chain links TRBV9 to TRBJ2-5, with 8 bases identical to TRBD2. V dropped 2 bases and J dropped 5; count of bases not matched to a gene: 8. Germline CDR1 reads SGDLS; CDR2 reads YYNGEE. This CDR3 has 15 amino acids. The CDR3 DNA is TGTGCCAGCAGCGTGTTAACGGGGGGGCACGAGACCCAGTACTTC. It is translated as CASSVLTGGHETQYF.

The chain employs TRBV2 and TRBJ2-1; 7 nucleotides align to TRBD1. The CDR3 has 15 residues. The junction had 16 bases not matched to a gene; V was cut back by 8 bases and J by 9 bases. Germline assignment: CDR1 SNHLY and CDR2 FYNNEI. CDR3 sequence (DNA): TGTGCCAGCTGCGCCATGTCAGGGGGTTTGGGTGAGCAGTTCTTC. Protein product: CASCAMSGGLGEQFF.

V gene TRBV28 combines with J gene TRBJ1-2; 8 nucleotides match TRBD1. The V segment lost 9 bases and the J segment 2 bases; nucleotides outside the gene matches: 11. The length of the CDR3 is 15 residues. In germline, CDR1 is MDHEN, CDR2 SYDVKM. The DNA of the CDR3 is TGTGCCAGTTCCCTGGGGGACAGGAACAACTATGGCTACACCTTC. This encodes CASSLGDRNNYGYTF.

The rearrangement links TRBV30 to TRBJ2-7; D might be TRBD1 (5 bases). There are 12 residues in the CDR3. The V gene lost 4 bases and the J gene lost 7 bases, with 14 bases spanning the gap. Per the germline V gene, CDR1 is GTSNPN and CDR2 is SVGIG (reference sequence). For the CDR3, the DNA is TGTGCCTGGAATCAAGGGGTGGGAGAGCAGTACTTC. Encoded protein: CAWNQGVGEQYF.

V gene TRBV11-2 combines with J gene TRBJ1-1; D remains ambiguous. V dropped 5 bases and J dropped 0 bases, with 7 bases sitting between them. CDR1 SGHAT and CDR2 FQNNGV come from the germline V gene. The CDR3 has 13 residues. The CDR3 sequence: CASSLGLNTEAFF. The CDR3, as DNA: TGTGCCAGCAGCCTTGGCTTGAACACTGAAGCTTTCTTT.

The chain's CDR3 is CASSLYLTGRGEQFF. CDR3 DNA: TGTGCCAGCAGCTTATACTTGACCGGCAGGGGTGAGCAGTTCTTC. This sequence joins TRBV7-3 and TRBJ2-1; tentative D call: TRBD1 (6 bases). This CDR3 comprises 15 residues. Germline CDR1 and CDR2: SGHTA and FQGTGA. V lost 2 bases and J 9 bases, leaving 17 bases between the germline ends.

This chain links TRBV19 with TRBJ2-6; D may be TRBD1 (6 bases). CDR1 is LNHDA, CDR2 SQIVND, per germline (reference sequence). This CDR3 region has 18 residues. V was pared by 6 bases and J by 0 bases, with 18 bases between. The DNA for the CDR3 is TGTGCCAGTAGGCCGCAGAGGACAGCCCTCTCTGGGGCCAACGTCCTGACTTTC. It specifies CASRPQRTALSGANVLTF.

The V and J genes are TRBV12-1 and TRBJ2-1; the table gives TRBD2 as D, unverified against the DNA. TRBV12-1 is given as a pseudogene. The CDR3 is made up of 19 amino acids. The CDR3 sequence: CASSARPGTSGGVSNEQFF. CDR3 DNA sequence: TGTGCCAGCAGCGCCCGTCCCGGGACTAGCGGGGGGGTCTCCAATGAGCAGTTCTTC.